The rows below give T cell receptor beta chains drawn from one sample of a study of blood T cell repertoires in COVID-19. Sequencing used immunoSEQ multiplex PCR; TCRdb keeps in-frame clones, though not all of them. The sample consists of 90,000 to 120,000 clones, roughly 90% of them appearing once. The source material was peripheral blood. These receptors originate from a man between 40 and 49 years old with active or convalescent COVID-19. CDR3s include the opening cysteine and the closing phenylalanine or tryptophan. The D gene is left open where the match is weak. A clone size is listed for some rows: how often the clone was seen (once, few, many), or a class if it is expanded.

>.|TRBJ2-7|TRBV7-9|TRBD1
CASSLEVGGQGQLNF
TGTGCCAGCAGCTTAGAGGTAGGCGGACAGGGCCAGTTGAACTTC
>.|TRBJ2-3|TRBV6-6|.
CASSHKQEGPTDTQYF
TGTGCCAGCAGTCACAAACAGGAGGGGCCCACAGATACGCAGTATTTT
>once|TRBJ2-2|TRBV5-1|.
CASSLGAGVPGELFF
TGCGCCAGCAGCTTGGGGGCAGGGGTCCCCGGGGAGCTGTTTTTT
>.|TRBJ2-5|TRBV18|.
CASSPLLADQETQYF
TGTGCCAGCTCACCACTATTAGCGGACCAAGAGACCCAGTACTTC
>large|TRBJ2-5|TRBV27|.
CASSYLGTAAETQYF
TGTGCCAGCAGCTACCTTGGGACTGCAGCCGAGACCCAGTACTTC
>.|TRBJ1-2|TRBV2|TRBD1
CASSEPSAGTGNSHYGYTF
TGTGCCAGCAGTGAACCTTCGGCGGGGACAGGGAATTCCCACTATGGCTACACCTTC
>.|TRBJ1-4|TRBV14|TRBD1
CASSQGHRGSWEKLFF
TGTGCCAGCAGCCAAGGTCACAGGGGGAGCTGGGAAAAACTGTTTTTT
>.|TRBJ1-1|TRBV20-1|.
CSASQSGNTEAFF
TGCAGTGCTAGTCAGTCGGGGAACACTGAAGCTTTCTTT
>.|TRBJ2-7|TRBV7-2|TRBD1
CASSSWDRGSYEQYF
TGTGCCAGCAGTTCCTGGGACAGGGGCTCCTACGAGCAGTACTTC
>.|TRBJ1-5|TRBV7-2|.
CASSRLNQPQHF
TGTGCCAGCAGCCGCCTAAATCAGCCCCAGCATTTT
>.|TRBJ2-4|TRBV7-2|TRBD1
CASSSGTGLGKNIQYF
TGTGCCAGCAGCTCCGGGACAGGGTTAGGCAAAAACATTCAGTACTTC
>.|TRBJ2-3|TRBV5-8|TRBD2
CASSFAQLAGGGTDTQYF
TGTGCCAGCAGCTTCGCCCAACTAGCGGGAGGGGGGACAGATACGCAGTATTTT
>.|TRBJ1-5|TRBV6-6|.
CASRAPLEPQHF
TGTGCCAGCAGGGCTCCGTTGGAGCCCCAGCATTTT
>.|TRBJ2-7|TRBV6-6|TRBD2
CASSYEGTTYEQYF
TGTGCCAGCAGTTACGAGGGGACTACCTACGAGCAGTACTTC
>.|TRBJ1-5|TRBV18|.
CASSPRGGSSQPQHF
TGTGCCAGCTCACCACGGGGAGGGTCAAGTCAGCCCCAGCATTTT
>.|TRBJ1-1|TRBV3-1/TRBV3-2|.
CASSQGTGRGTEAFF
TGTGCCAGCAGCCAAGGAACAGGGAGAGGGACTGAAGCTTTCTTT
>.|TRBJ1-5|TRBV27|.
CASSFRPGSNQPQHF
TGTGCCAGCAGTTTTCGTCCAGGGAGCAATCAGCCCCAGCATTTT
>.|TRBJ2-3|TRBV5-1|.
CASSKTSTDTQYF
TGCGCCAGCAGTAAGACAAGCACAGATACGCAGTATTTT
>.|TRBJ1-3|TRBV24-1|TRBD1
CATSDAPGQQTGNTIYF
TGTGCCACCAGTGATGCCCCGGGACAGCAGACTGGAAACACCATATATTTT
>once|TRBJ1-2|TRBV5-4|TRBD1
CASSMDRGGYGYTF
TGTGCCAGCAGCATGGACAGGGGAGGCTATGGCTACACCTTC
>.|TRBJ1-6|TRBV30|.
CAWSVGGDSPLHF
TGTGCCTGGAGTGTGGGAGGGGATTCACCCCTCCACTTT
>.|TRBJ1-1|TRBV11-2|.
CASSLDHRVGASEAFF
TGTGCCAGCAGCTTAGATCACCGGGTGGGAGCGAGTGAAGCTTTCTTT
>.|TRBJ1-1|TRBV3-1/TRBV3-2|TRBD1
CASSHLRDRFDTEAFF
TGTGCCAGCAGCCACCTCCGGGACAGGTTCGACACTGAAGCTTTCTTT
>.|TRBJ2-7|TRBV7-3|.
CASSLSPTGTKQYF
TGTGCCAGCAGCTTATCACCCACAGGGACGAAGCAGTACTTC
>.|TRBJ2-7|TRBV25-1|.
CASSPGGPEPTYEQYF
TGTGCCAGCAGCCCGGGGGGCCCGGAGCCAACCTACGAGCAGTACTTC
>.|TRBJ2-5|TRBV4-3|TRBD2
CASSQGGGRAGETQYF
TGCGCCAGCAGCCAAGGAGGCGGGAGGGCTGGGGAGACCCAGTACTTC
>.|TRBJ2-6|TRBV6-5|.
CASSYGVRAGANVLTF
TGTGCCAGCAGTTACGGTGTTCGCGCTGGGGCCAACGTCCTGACTTTC
>.|TRBJ2-2|TRBV19|TRBD2
CASSLDFWGGAGELFF
TGTGCCAGTAGCCTTGATTTTTGGGGGGGAGCCGGGGAGCTGTTTTTT
>.|TRBJ2-6|TRBV14|TRBD1
CASSQQGAGANVLTF
TGTGCCAGCAGCCAACAGGGGGCTGGGGCCAACGTCCTGACTTTC
>.|TRBJ2-3|TRBV5-1|TRBD2
CASSERDGGADTQYF
TGCGCCAGCAGTGAGCGGGACGGAGGGGCAGATACGCAGTATTTT